Listed here is a single TCR beta chain. The target antigen is unknown. Other DNA variants within this sample encode the same CDR3. The data stem from a study of T cell responses to AZD1222 COVID-19 vaccine. General study results and limits: Females made up more of the donors, who were largely white British, and clonal diversity may have come out too low. Repertoires in all cases were sampled only once the peak T cell response had passed. Across the whole spike, CD4 TCRs peaked at regions 160-218 and 743-854.

The CDR3 spans 14 residues. The V segment lost 5 bases and the J segment 7 bases; nucleotides outside the gene matches: 14. CDR1 and CDR2 from the germline V gene are SQVTM and ANQGSEA. Sequenced by immunoSEQ multiplex PCR; TCRdb stores in-frame clones only, minus some. The data contain some 190,000 clones, less than 95% of them singletons. Sequences were derived from peripheral blood, sampled 28 days after the second dose of the MenACWY control vaccine. The TCR was taken from an adult who received the MenACWY meningococcal vaccine as a control. V is TRBV29-1 and J is TRBJ2-7, with 7 bases matching TRBD1. The CDR3 region has the DNA TGCAGCGTTCAGACCGACAGGGCCCATGGGGAGCAGTACTTC. Protein sequence: CSVQTDRAHGEQYF.